The rows below give T cell receptor beta chains drawn from one sample of a study of T cell changes during pregnancy in multiple sclerosis. Data came from immunoSEQ multiplex PCR; TCRdb stores just in-frame clones and leaves some out. The sample has around 95,000 clones; 80% to 95% are singletons. This specimen consisted of peripheral blood, obtained after pregnancy. Receptors were obtained from a female donor with multiple sclerosis, enrolled in a pregnancy study. The CDR3 runs from the conserved cysteine through the conserved F or W. The D gene is left open where the match is weak. Not every row has a clone size; where given, it reads once, few, many or a size class.

TRBJ2-7	NA	15	TRBD1	TRBV6-1	CASSEVPGQGYEQYF	TGTGCCAGCAGTGAAGTCCCGGGACAGGGGTACGAGCAGTACTTC
TRBJ2-3	NA	15	TRBD1	TRBV19	CASSPTTGGTDTQYF	TGTGCCAGTAGCCCCACGACAGGGGGCACAGATACGCAGTATTTT
TRBJ2-7	NA	14	NA	TRBV28	CASSLARRLNEQYF	TGTGCCAGCAGTTTAGCAAGGAGGTTAAACGAGCAGTACTTC
TRBJ2-7	NA	9	NA	TRBV6-4	CARSYEQYF	TGTGCCCGCTCCTACGAGCAGTACTTC
TRBJ1-6	NA	14	NA	TRBV14	CASSVVSSGSPLHF	TGTGCCAGCTCGGTGGTCTCTTCTGGTTCACCCCTCCACTTT
TRBJ2-4	NA	15	NA	TRBV6-6	CASIQRGFPKNIQYF	TGTGCCAGCATCCAACGGGGGTTTCCCAAAAACATTCAGTACTTC
TRBJ2-7	NA	15	TRBD1	TRBV30	CAWSFRGTGVDVQYF	TGTGCCTGGAGCTTCCGGGGGACAGGGGTAGACGTGCAGTACTTC
TRBJ1-5	NA	12	NA	TRBV19	CASSTSNQPQHF	TGTGCCAGTAGTACAAGCAATCAGCCCCAGCATTTT
TRBJ2-1	NA	15	TRBD1	TRBV7-8	CASSLYRGPYNEQFF	TGTGCCAGCAGCTTGTACAGGGGCCCCTACAATGAGCAGTTCTTC
TRBJ1-4	once	11	NA	TRBV2	CASRVVEKLFF	TGTGCCAGCAGGGTAGTGGAAAAACTGTTTTTT
TRBJ1-2	NA	13	TRBD1	TRBV6-5	CASSYFRDRSYTF	TGTGCCAGCAGTTACTTCCGGGACAGAAGCTACACCTTC
TRBJ2-2	NA	15	NA	TRBV7-9	CASSLEAKNTGELFF	TGTGCCAGCAGCTTAGAAGCGAAGAACACCGGGGAGCTGTTTTTT
TRBJ2-7	NA	13	NA	TRBV7-8	CASSNRLPYEQYF	TGTGCCAGCAGCAACCGTCTACCCTACGAGCAGTACTTC
TRBJ1-2	NA	14	NA	TRBV7-2	CASSPRRESYGYTF	TGTGCCAGCAGCCCCCGTAGAGAGTCCTATGGCTACACCTTC
TRBJ2-7	NA	16	TRBD2	TRBV19	CASSIGASGSSYEQYF	TGTGCCAGTAGTATAGGGGCTAGCGGGAGCTCCTACGAGCAGTACTTC
TRBJ1-1	NA	14	NA	TRBV18	CASSSTGLNTEAFF	TGTGCCAGCTCTTCAACAGGGTTGAACACTGAAGCTTTCTTT
TRBJ2-7	NA	21	TRBD2	TRBV9	CASSVATRWMLGGRVTAEQYF	TGTGCCAGCAGCGTAGCTACGCGATGGATGTTGGGAGGGAGGGTGACCGCCGAGCAGTACTTC
TRBJ1-1	NA	14	NA	TRBV28	CASSITGGRIEAFF	TGTGCCAGCAGTATTACCGGGGGGCGCATTGAAGCTTTCTTT
TRBJ2-1	NA	18	TRBD1	TRBV9	CASSVGLGTGKAYNEQFF	TGTGCCAGCAGCGTAGGGTTGGGGACAGGGAAAGCTTACAATGAGCAGTTCTTC
TRBJ1-2	NA	15	NA	TRBV2	CASSVDTPANYGYTF	TGTGCCAGCAGTGTCGACACCCCGGCGAACTATGGCTACACCTTC
TRBJ2-7	NA	17	TRBD2	TRBV7-8	CASSFLGQGGRSYEQYF	TGTGCCAGCAGCTTTTTAGGTCAGGGAGGGCGCTCCTACGAGCAGTACTTC
TRBJ1-1	NA	15	NA	TRBV30	CAWSVLKGRVTEAFF	TGTGCCTGGAGTGTACTGAAAGGGAGGGTCACTGAAGCTTTCTTT
TRBJ2-3	NA	16	TRBD2	TRBV27	CASNFGTSGGVDTQYF	TGTGCCAGCAATTTTGGGACTAGCGGGGGCGTAGATACGCAGTATTTT
TRBJ1-4	NA	13	NA	TRBV28	CASEGTTNEKLFF	TGTGCCAGTGAGGGAACAACTAATGAAAAACTGTTTTTT
TRBJ2-1	NA	15	TRBD1	TRBV19	CASSVGQGPYNEQFF	TGTGCCAGTAGTGTTGGACAGGGACCCTACAATGAGCAGTTCTTC
TRBJ2-5	NA	12	NA	TRBV28	CASSSGEETQYF	TGTGCCAGCAGTAGCGGTGAAGAGACCCAGTACTTC
TRBJ1-5	NA	15	NA	TRBV7-2	CASSLGGLGNQPQHF	TGTGCCAGCAGCTTAGGAGGGTTGGGCAATCAGCCCCAGCATTTT
TRBJ1-2	NA	13	NA	TRBV19	CASSINRSYGYTF	TGTGCCAGTAGTATTAACAGATCCTATGGCTACACCTTC
TRBJ1-3	NA	13	NA	TRBV29-1	CSVRTFSGNTIYF	TGCAGCGTACGGACTTTCTCTGGAAACACCATATATTTT
TRBJ1-3	NA	16	TRBD1	TRBV28	CASSPIGQGAGNTIYF	TGTGCCAGCAGTCCGATCGGACAGGGGGCTGGAAACACCATATATTTT
TRBJ1-1	NA	13	NA	TRBV30	CAWSVGLGAEAFF	TGTGCCTGGAGTGTAGGCCTCGGGGCTGAAGCTTTCTTT
TRBJ2-1	NA	15	NA	TRBV27	CASRYRGGLGNEQFF	TGTGCCAGCAGATACAGGGGGGGCTTAGGGAATGAGCAGTTCTTC
TRBJ1-5	NA	14	TRBD1	TRBV6-4	CASIQQGANQPQHF	TGTGCCAGCATCCAACAGGGGGCAAATCAGCCCCAGCATTTT
TRBJ2-7	NA	14	NA	TRBV19	CASSFAGARYEQYF	TGTGCCAGTAGTTTCGCAGGGGCTCGCTACGAGCAGTACTTC
TRBJ2-2	NA	17	TRBD1	TRBV11-3	CASSARQGLMSTGELFF	TGTGCCAGCAGCGCCCGACAGGGTTTAATGAGTACCGGGGAGCTGTTTTTT
TRBJ2-1	NA	15	NA	TRBV30	CAWKGLARSYNEQFF	TGTGCCTGGAAGGGGCTAGCGAGGTCCTACAATGAGCAGTTCTTC
TRBJ2-7	NA	15	NA	TRBV19	CASSRASDGTYEQYF	TGTGCCAGTAGTAGGGCCTCGGATGGAACCTACGAGCAGTACTTC
TRBJ2-5	NA	16	TRBD1	TRBV4-2	CASSHESPGQGETQYF	TGTGCCAGCAGCCATGAATCTCCGGGACAGGGGGAGACCCAGTACTTC
TRBJ2-1	NA	13	NA	TRBV29-1	CSVAYSPADEQFF	TGCAGCGTTGCGTACTCCCCCGCGGATGAGCAGTTCTTC
TRBJ2-2	once	17	TRBD2	TRBV4-3	CASSQGASGWNTGELFF	TGCGCCAGCAGCCAAGGGGCTAGCGGGTGGAACACCGGGGAGCTGTTTTTT
TRBJ2-3	NA	14	NA	TRBV7-3	CASSPSGGKDTQYF	TGTGCCAGCAGCCCCTCGGGCGGGAAGGATACGCAGTATTTT
TRBJ2-5	NA	16	TRBD2	TRBV7-3	CASSMTSGGAKETQYF	TGTGCCAGCAGCATGACTAGCGGGGGGGCGAAAGAGACCCAGTACTTC
TRBJ2-1	once	16	TRBD2	TRBV30	CAWRQTSGRNLNEQFF	TGTGCCTGGAGGCAGACTAGCGGGAGGAACTTGAATGAGCAGTTCTTC
TRBJ1-2	NA	13	TRBD1	TRBV29-1	CSVDLTGTEGYTF	TGCAGCGTTGACTTGACAGGGACGGAGGGCTACACCTTC
TRBJ1-5	NA	19	NA	TRBV28	CASSFGFSLRRGGNQPQHF	TGTGCCAGCAGTTTCGGTTTTTCGCTTAGGAGGGGTGGCAATCAGCCCCAGCATTTT
TRBJ1-2	few	13	NA	TRBV27	CASSLRGSYGYTF	TGTGCCAGCAGTTTACGAGGCAGCTATGGCTACACCTTC
TRBJ2-2	once	14	NA	TRBV19	CATQERLNTGELFF	TGTGCCACCCAGGAGCGGCTGAACACCGGGGAGCTGTTTTTT
TRBJ1-1	NA	13	NA	TRBV13	CASHRGLNTEAFF	TGTGCCAGTCATAGGGGATTAAACACTGAAGCTTTCTTT
TRBJ2-1	NA	13	NA	TRBV14	CASSQGRDNEQFF	TGTGCCAGCAGCCAAGGCCGAGACAATGAGCAGTTCTTC
TRBJ2-5	NA	14	NA	TRBV6-5	CASSYSWGEETQYF	TGTGCCAGCAGTTACAGTTGGGGGGAAGAGACCCAGTACTTC
TRBJ2-3	once	15	NA	TRBV5-4	CASSGARQGTDTQYF	TGTGCCAGCAGCGGGGCTAGACAGGGCACAGATACGCAGTATTTT
TRBJ1-4	NA	13	NA	TRBV6-5	CASRDSLNEKLFF	TGTGCCAGCAGGGACAGCCTTAATGAAAAACTGTTTTTT
TRBJ1-5	NA	15	NA	TRBV27	CASSLGARGMNPQHF	TGTGCCAGCAGTTTAGGGGCGCGGGGAATGAATCCCCAGCATTTT
TRBJ2-7	once	16	TRBD1	TRBV7-2	CASSPAGGQSYYEQYF	TGTGCCAGCAGCCCAGCAGGGGGACAGTCTTACTACGAGCAGTACTTC
TRBJ2-7	NA	13	NA	TRBV4-1	CASSQAGVGEQYF	TGCGCCAGCAGCCAAGCCGGGGTCGGCGAGCAGTACTTC